This is a list of T cell receptor beta chains from one sample in a study of shared clonotypes between healthy human individuals. Sequencing was performed with immunoSEQ multiplex PCR; in TCRdb, only in-frame clones are kept and a portion is missing. The table records fewer than 650,000 clones, around 80% of them present only once. Source material: PBMCs. The receptors were sampled from a woman between 40 and 55 years old in good health. Some clones in this sample may be carry-over from other donors' samples. Both conserved end residues are part of each CDR3. D genes are given only for firm matches. Clone size is not always given. Where it is, it says once, few, many or a class for expanded clones.

j_call: TRBJ2-1
v_call: TRBV6-1
d_call: NA
clone_size: NA
cdr3_nt: TGTGCCAGCAGTCATCAGGGGTTCTCTGACAATGAGCAGTTCTTC
cdr3_aa: CASSHQGFSDNEQFF

j_call: TRBJ2-7
v_call: TRBV9
d_call: NA
clone_size: NA
cdr3_nt: TGTGCCAGCAGCGTAGGTCCCCGAGGGGATGACGAGCAGTACTTC
cdr3_aa: CASSVGPRGDDEQYF

j_call: TRBJ1-2
v_call: TRBV20-1
d_call: NA
clone_size: NA
cdr3_nt: TGCAGTGCTGCCCGGGCCTATGGCTACACCTTC
cdr3_aa: CSAARAYGYTF

j_call: TRBJ2-7
v_call: TRBV5-1
d_call: NA
clone_size: few
cdr3_nt: TGCGCCACCCGACGGGGGCCCTCCTACGAGCAGTACTTC
cdr3_aa: CATRRGPSYEQYF

j_call: TRBJ2-7
v_call: TRBV2
d_call: NA
clone_size: NA
cdr3_nt: TGTGCCAGCAATGGACAAGTCGGATACGAGCAGTACTTC
cdr3_aa: CASNGQVGYEQYF

j_call: TRBJ2-3
v_call: TRBV2
d_call: NA
clone_size: NA
cdr3_nt: TGTGCCAGCAGTGTTCGGGGCACAGATACGCAGTATTTT
cdr3_aa: CASSVRGTDTQYF

j_call: TRBJ1-2
v_call: TRBV6-5
d_call: TRBD1
clone_size: NA
cdr3_nt: TGTGCCAGCAGCCCACAGGGGACAGGATTTGTCGGCTACACCTTC
cdr3_aa: CASSPQGTGFVGYTF

j_call: TRBJ1-1
v_call: TRBV30
d_call: NA
clone_size: NA
cdr3_nt: TGTGCCTGGAGTGCAGTTACCGGGACTGTGGGTAATCGAGCTTTCTTT
cdr3_aa: CAWSAVTGTVGNRAFF

j_call: TRBJ2-5
v_call: TRBV7-2
d_call: TRBD2
clone_size: NA
cdr3_nt: TGTGCCAGCAGCTTAGTGTTTAGCGGGATGGAGACCCAGTACTTC
cdr3_aa: CASSLVFSGMETQYF

j_call: TRBJ2-7
v_call: TRBV21-1
d_call: NA
clone_size: NA
cdr3_nt: TGTGCCAGCAGCAAAGGGGCCAGGTACGAGCAGTACTTC
cdr3_aa: CASSKGARYEQYF

j_call: TRBJ2-7
v_call: TRBV28
d_call: NA
clone_size: NA
cdr3_nt: TGTGCCAGCAGTCCGGCGGGACCGCGGGACGAGCAGTACTTC
cdr3_aa: CASSPAGPRDEQYF

j_call: TRBJ2-7
v_call: TRBV7-9
d_call: NA
clone_size: NA
cdr3_nt: TGTGCCAGCAGCTCCGGAGTCTACGAGCAGTACTTC
cdr3_aa: CASSSGVYEQYF

j_call: TRBJ1-4
v_call: TRBV30
d_call: TRBD1
clone_size: few
cdr3_nt: TGTGCCACCGGGACAGGGGTGACTAATGAAAAACTGTTTTTT
cdr3_aa: CATGTGVTNEKLFF

j_call: TRBJ1-5
v_call: TRBV27
d_call: NA
clone_size: NA
cdr3_nt: TGTGCCAGCAGTTTCGTGGGAAGTCAGCCCCAGCATTTT
cdr3_aa: CASSFVGSQPQHF

j_call: TRBJ1-2
v_call: TRBV28
d_call: NA
clone_size: NA
cdr3_nt: TGTGCCGGCCTCGGGGCCAGCGATGGCTACACCTTC
cdr3_aa: CAGLGASDGYTF

j_call: TRBJ1-1
v_call: TRBV28
d_call: NA
clone_size: NA
cdr3_nt: TGTGCCAGCAGTTTTGCAGGGCAGAACACTGAAGCTTTCTTT
cdr3_aa: CASSFAGQNTEAFF

j_call: TRBJ1-3
v_call: TRBV15
d_call: NA
clone_size: once
cdr3_nt: TGTGCCACCAGCAGAGATCATCCGTCTGGAAACACCATATATTTT
cdr3_aa: CATSRDHPSGNTIYF

j_call: TRBJ2-1
v_call: TRBV25-1
d_call: NA
clone_size: NA
cdr3_nt: TGTGCCAGCAGTGAATTGGGGGCCCACTACAATGAGCAGTTCTTC
cdr3_aa: CASSELGAHYNEQFF

j_call: TRBJ2-2
v_call: TRBV5-1
d_call: NA
clone_size: NA
cdr3_nt: TGCGCCAGCAGCCTCCGGGACACTACCGGGGAGCTGTTTTTT
cdr3_aa: CASSLRDTTGELFF

j_call: TRBJ1-3
v_call: TRBV11-2
d_call: NA
clone_size: NA
cdr3_nt: TGTGCCAGCCAACGGGTTGGAAACACCATATATTTT
cdr3_aa: CASQRVGNTIYF

j_call: TRBJ2-7
v_call: TRBV28
d_call: NA
clone_size: NA
cdr3_nt: TGTGCCAGCAGTCCCCCCCCCACAGCCTACGAGCAGTACTTC
cdr3_aa: CASSPPPTAYEQYF

j_call: TRBJ1-3
v_call: TRBV28
d_call: TRBD1
clone_size: NA
cdr3_nt: TGTGCCAGCAGCCGAACAGGGGACGGAAACACCATATATTTT
cdr3_aa: CASSRTGDGNTIYF

j_call: TRBJ2-1
v_call: TRBV29-1
d_call: NA
clone_size: few
cdr3_nt: TGCAGCGTTGAAACCGTCAGGGGCGCAATCAATGAGCAGTTCTTC
cdr3_aa: CSVETVRGAINEQFF

j_call: TRBJ1-2
v_call: TRBV21-1
d_call: NA
clone_size: NA
cdr3_nt: TGTGCCAGCAGCAAAGTGGGGGGTACAGCCCAGGGGGACAAAAGAAGAACTAACTATGGCTACACCTTC
cdr3_aa: CASSKVGGTAQGDKRRTNYGYTF

j_call: TRBJ1-1
v_call: TRBV29-1
d_call: NA
clone_size: NA
cdr3_nt: TGCAGCGTTGACCAGGGGTGGAACACTGAAGCTTTCTTT
cdr3_aa: CSVDQGWNTEAFF

j_call: TRBJ2-2
v_call: TRBV5-1
d_call: NA
clone_size: NA
cdr3_nt: TGCGCCAGCAGGGTCCCCGGAGGGGAGCTGTTTTTT
cdr3_aa: CASRVPGGELFF

j_call: TRBJ1-1
v_call: TRBV7-9
d_call: TRBD1
clone_size: NA
cdr3_nt: TGTGCCAGCAGCCTGACAGGGGGGTTTGGAGCTTTCTTT
cdr3_aa: CASSLTGGFGAFF

j_call: TRBJ2-7
v_call: TRBV28
d_call: TRBD1
clone_size: NA
cdr3_nt: TGTGCCAGCAGTTCGGGACAGGGTATCTACGAGCAGTACTTC
cdr3_aa: CASSSGQGIYEQYF

j_call: TRBJ1-4
v_call: TRBV7-2
d_call: NA
clone_size: NA
cdr3_nt: TGTGCCAGCAGCTTAGAATTTGCTAATGAAAAACTGTTTTTT
cdr3_aa: CASSLEFANEKLFF

j_call: TRBJ2-1
v_call: TRBV5-1
d_call: NA
clone_size: NA
cdr3_nt: TGCGCCAGCAGCTACAGGGATAGCTCCTACAATGAGCAGTTCTTC
cdr3_aa: CASSYRDSSYNEQFF

j_call: TRBJ2-7
v_call: TRBV19
d_call: NA
clone_size: NA
cdr3_nt: TGTGCCAGTAGTAGAGACTACACCTACGAGCAGTACTTC
cdr3_aa: CASSRDYTYEQYF

j_call: TRBJ1-2
v_call: TRBV7-9
d_call: NA
clone_size: NA
cdr3_nt: TGTGCCAGCAACCACCCCGACAGGAGATATGGCTACACCTTC
cdr3_aa: CASNHPDRRYGYTF

j_call: TRBJ2-7
v_call: TRBV2
d_call: NA
clone_size: few
cdr3_nt: TGTGCCAGCAGTTCACCCGTCCCCTACGAGCAGTACTTC
cdr3_aa: CASSSPVPYEQYF

j_call: TRBJ1-1
v_call: TRBV6-1
d_call: NA
clone_size: NA
cdr3_nt: TGTGCCAGCAGTGCCTCCCGGGTAGGTGAAGCTTTCTTT
cdr3_aa: CASSASRVGEAFF

j_call: TRBJ2-2
v_call: TRBV5-1
d_call: TRBD1
clone_size: NA
cdr3_nt: TGCGCCAGCAGCTTGCGGCAGGGGGAGACCGGGGAGCTGTTTTTT
cdr3_aa: CASSLRQGETGELFF

j_call: TRBJ2-6
v_call: TRBV28
d_call: TRBD2
clone_size: few
cdr3_nt: TGTGCCAGCAGTTTAGGCCTAGCGGGCTTCTCTGGGGCCAACGTCCTGACTTTC
cdr3_aa: CASSLGLAGFSGANVLTF

j_call: TRBJ2-7
v_call: TRBV10-1
d_call: NA
clone_size: NA
cdr3_nt: TGCGCCAGCAGTGAGTCGATATTTTGGTTGTACGAGCAGTACTTC
cdr3_aa: CASSESIFWLYEQYF

j_call: TRBJ2-2
v_call: TRBV4-1
d_call: TRBD2
clone_size: NA
cdr3_nt: TGCGCCAGCAGCCAAGGGTACAGCGGGAGGGCCTTGGGGGAGCTGTTTTTT
cdr3_aa: CASSQGYSGRALGELFF

j_call: TRBJ2-6
v_call: TRBV5-1
d_call: NA
clone_size: NA
cdr3_nt: TGCGCCAGCAGCCCGGGGGCCTCTGGGGCCAACGTCCTGACTTTC
cdr3_aa: CASSPGASGANVLTF

j_call: TRBJ1-1
v_call: TRBV29-1
d_call: NA
clone_size: few
cdr3_nt: TGCAGCGTTGGGTCGAACACTGAAGCTTTCTTT
cdr3_aa: CSVGSNTEAFF

j_call: TRBJ2-5
v_call: TRBV9
d_call: TRBD2
clone_size: NA
cdr3_nt: TGTGCCAGCAGCGTAGATCCACGGGGGGGCCAAGAGACCCAGTACTTC
cdr3_aa: CASSVDPRGGQETQYF

j_call: TRBJ2-1
v_call: TRBV10-3
d_call: NA
clone_size: NA
cdr3_nt: TGTGCCATCAGTCAACTGGCAAGCAATGAGCAGTTCTTC
cdr3_aa: CAISQLASNEQFF

j_call: TRBJ1-2
v_call: TRBV5-4
d_call: NA
clone_size: NA
cdr3_nt: TGTGCCAGCAGCTTACAGGCTAACTATGGCTACACCTTC
cdr3_aa: CASSLQANYGYTF

j_call: TRBJ1-5
v_call: TRBV19
d_call: TRBD1
clone_size: NA
cdr3_nt: TGTGCCAGTAGGCAACCAGGGGGGAGCAATCAGCCCCAGCATTTT
cdr3_aa: CASRQPGGSNQPQHF

j_call: TRBJ2-1
v_call: TRBV5-1
d_call: NA
clone_size: once
cdr3_nt: TGCGCCAGCAGCTTGGAGGGGACGGTCTCCTACAATGAGCAGTTCTTC
cdr3_aa: CASSLEGTVSYNEQFF

j_call: TRBJ1-1
v_call: TRBV7-9
d_call: NA
clone_size: NA
cdr3_nt: TGTGCCAGCAGCTTACGGGGGGGCGCGGACACTGAAGCTTTCTTT
cdr3_aa: CASSLRGGADTEAFF

j_call: TRBJ2-7
v_call: TRBV7-2
d_call: TRBD2
clone_size: NA
cdr3_nt: TGTGCCAGCAGCCGGACTAGCGGGAGCATAAACGAGCAGTACTTC
cdr3_aa: CASSRTSGSINEQYF

j_call: TRBJ1-4
v_call: TRBV7-9
d_call: NA
clone_size: once
cdr3_nt: TGTGCCAGCAGTCCAGGACTTAACGAAAAACTGTTTTTT
cdr3_aa: CASSPGLNEKLFF

j_call: TRBJ2-7
v_call: TRBV7-2
d_call: TRBD1
clone_size: many
cdr3_nt: TGTGCCAGCAGCTTTCGGGACAGGGCATACGAGCAGTACTTC
cdr3_aa: CASSFRDRAYEQYF

j_call: TRBJ1-5
v_call: TRBV19
d_call: TRBD1
clone_size: NA
cdr3_nt: TGTGCCAGTGGTATTGGGACAGGGGAAAAGCCCCAGCATTTT
cdr3_aa: CASGIGTGEKPQHF